Shown below are 28 T cell receptor beta chains from a single sample sequenced in a study of CD8 T cells in ankylosing spondylitis. One entry per CDR3 protein, called by TCRdb with MiXCR from the 5' RACE reads. The table records about 160,000 distinct CDR3 sequences, around 20% of them present only once. Input material: blood, either unsorted or a sorted T cell fraction (not recorded which). The receptors shown here come from a male donor with ankylosing spondylitis or in good health (not recorded which).

This clonotype was seen just once. The V and J genes are TRBV14 and TRBJ2-1; perhaps TRBD2 as D (5 bases). Trimming shortened V by 4 bases and J by 1 base, and 17 bases separated the two germline ends. The CDR3 loop spans 17 amino acids. Per germline, CDR1 SGHDN and CDR2 FVKESK. This chain's CDR3 is CASSPQRELGSYNEQFF. The CDR3 nucleotides read TGTGCCAGCAGCCCTCAAAGGGAGCTAGGTTCCTACAATGAGCAGTTCTTC.

The chain recombines TRBV7-2 with TRBJ2-1; tentative D call: TRBD1 (5 bases). There are 15 residues in the CDR3. Germline CDR1 reads SGHTA; CDR2 reads FQGNSA. The V gene lost 2 bases and the J gene lost 1 base, with 9 bases spanning the gap. CDR3 nucleotides: TGTGCCAGCAGCTTATTGACAGCTTCCTACAATGAGCAGTTCTTC. It encodes CASSLLTASYNEQFF.

This clonotype was counted at least ten times. The J gene is TRBJ2-5, the V gene TRBV10-3; 8 nucleotides align to TRBD1. The CDR3 has 12 residues. Looked up from germline, CDR1 is ENHRY and CDR2 is SYGVKD. V gave up 9 bases and J gave up 5 bases; unmatched junction bases: 5. The CDR3 region has the DNA TGTGCCATTAAGGACAGGGCGGAGACCCAGTACTTC. Amino acids: CAIKDRAETQYF.

This sequence joins TRBV6-1 and TRBJ2-3; D possibly corresponds to TRBD2 (6 bases). This CDR3 comprises 15 residues. Germline V gives CDR1 MNHNS, CDR2 SASEGT. Trimming stripped 6 bases from V and 4 bases from J, with 17 bases between. The CDR3 here is CASRPLGGRPDTQYF. As DNA, the CDR3 is TGTGCCAGCAGGCCCCTTGGAGGGAGGCCAGATACGCAGTATTTT.

This chain uses TRBV7-9 with TRBJ2-7, with D possibly TRBD2 on 6 matching bases. CDR1 is SEHNR, CDR2 FQNEAQ, per germline (reference sequence). The CDR3 is made up of 14 amino acids. In DNA, the CDR3 is TGTTCAACGGCCGGGAGAGTGGGCTCCTACGAGCAGTACTTC. Its protein is CSTAGRVGSYEQYF.

This clonotype was counted many times. J is TRBJ2-7 and V is TRBV18, with D possibly TRBD2 on 6 matching bases. Trimming removed 4 bases at V and 1 base at J, with 14 bases between. Per the germline V gene, CDR1 is KGHSH and CDR2 is LQKENI. The CDR3 has 15 amino acids. The chain's CDR3 is CASSLRGFSSYEQYF. The CDR3 DNA reads as TGTGCCAGCTCACTCCGGGGGTTTTCTTCCTACGAGCAGTACTTC. Looking up the rest from reference TRBV18 and TRBJ2-7 gives the full variable domain: NAGVMQNPRHLVRRRGQEARLRCSPMKGHSHVYWYRQLPEEGLKFMVYLQKENIIDESGMPKERFSAEFPKEGPSILRIQQVVRGDSAAYFCASSLRGFSSYEQYFGPGTRLTVT.

This clonotype was recorded at least ten times. This chain joins TRBV18 and TRBJ2-7; TRBD1 agrees at 7 bases. The junction had 0 bases not matched to a gene; V was cut back by 2 bases and J by 2 bases. The CDR3 consists of 13 residues. Germline V lookup: CDR1 KGHSH, CDR2 LQKENI. The DNA of the CDR3 is TGTGCCAGCTCACCAGGGACAGCCTACGAGCAGTACTTC. This gives the protein CASSPGTAYEQYF. Full variable domain (missing parts from reference TRBV18 and TRBJ2-7): NAGVMQNPRHLVRRRGQEARLRCSPMKGHSHVYWYRQLPEEGLKFMVYLQKENIIDESGMPKERFSAEFPKEGPSILRIQQVVRGDSAAYFCASSPGTAYEQYFGPGTRLTVT.

The chain links TRBV6-1 to TRBJ1-4, with D hard to call. Germline CDR1 and CDR2: MNHNS and SASEGT. The CDR3 loop spans 14 amino acids. V gave up 4 bases and J gave up 7 bases, with 13 bases separating them. The CDR3 coding sequence is TGTGCCAGCAGTGGGGCGAACGAGGCTGAAAAACTGTTTTTT. This gives the protein CASSGANEAEKLFF.

This clonotype came up many times. DNA for the CDR3: TGCAGTGCGCACGCAGGGGTCACAGATACGCAGTATTTT. It yields the protein CSAHAGVTDTQYF. The V and J genes are TRBV20-1 and TRBJ2-3, with D tentatively TRBD1 (6 bases). V dropped 6 bases and J dropped 2 bases, with 12 bases sitting between them. Germline-derived CDR1 and CDR2 are DFQATT and SNEGSKA (reference sequence). CDR3 length: 13 residues.

This clonotype was detected ten times or more. This sequence joins TRBV28 and TRBJ2-4; D is uncertain. There are 11 residues in the CDR3. V was shortened by 2 bases and J by 9 bases, with 5 bases between the two germline ends. The germline V gene encodes CDR1 MDHEN and CDR2 SYDVKM. As DNA, the CDR3 is TGTGCCAGCAGTTTAGGGTCCATTCAGTACTTC. It specifies CASSLGSIQYF.

The sample holds many counts of this clonotype. The chain is built from TRBV10-3 and TRBJ2-5; D is ambiguous. CDR3 size: 13 residues. CDR1 and CDR2 from the germline V gene are ENHRY and SYGVKD. Between the trimmed V and J ends, which lost 2 bases and 3 bases, there was a span of 7 bases. This CDR3 reads CAISEGSKETQYF. The CDR3 nucleotides read TGTGCCATCAGTGAGGGTAGCAAAGAGACCCAGTACTTC.

The chain combines TRBV12-3 or TRBV12-4 with TRBJ2-1; D not resolved. This CDR3 contains 11 residues. V was shortened by 1 base and J by 14 bases, with 9 bases between the two germline ends. The CDR3 bases are TGTGCCAGCAGTTTAGGGCCCCATAAGTTCTTC. This translates into CASSLGPHKFF.

This clonotype was seen a few times. The J gene is TRBJ2-7, the V gene TRBV5-6; no clear D gene. Germline CDR1 is SGHDT and CDR2 is YYEEEE. The CDR3 spans 13 residues. V lost 5 bases and J 2 bases, leaving 11 bases between the germline ends. CDR3: CASSPSEAYEQYF. CDR3 in DNA: TGTGCCAGCAGTCCAAGCGAGGCCTACGAGCAGTACTTC.

This clonotype was observed a few times. The rearrangement links TRBV20-1 to TRBJ2-1; 9 nucleotides match TRBD1. The CDR3 is 11 amino acids. CDR1 and CDR2 (germline): DFQATT, SNEGSKA (reference sequence). The V segment lost 6 bases and the J segment 8 bases; nucleotides outside the gene matches: 2. The DNA of the CDR3 is TGCAGTGCGGGACAGGGCTATGAGCAGTTCTTC. Translated: CSAGQGYEQFF.

The V gene is TRBV7-9, the J gene TRBJ2-7, with D tentatively TRBD1 (6 bases). The V end was cut by 4 bases, the J end by 6 bases, with 19 bases between. This CDR3 is built from 15 residues. The V gene's germline CDR1 is SEHNR and CDR2 FQNEAQ (reference sequence). The CDR3 loop reads CASSSQQGFGAEQYF. The DNA for the CDR3 is TGTGCCAGCAGCTCCCAACAGGGTTTTGGCGCCGAGCAGTACTTC.

The chain's CDR3 is CAISPSVGKNEQFF. In DNA, the CDR3 is TGTGCCATCAGCCCCTCGGTGGGAAAGAATGAGCAGTTCTTC. This sequence joins TRBV10-3 and TRBJ2-1; D unresolved. The CDR3 contains 14 residues. Per germline, CDR1 ENHRY and CDR2 SYGVKD. V was cut by 6 bases and J by 7 bases, with 16 bases left in between.

For this clonotype: Possible read error: a much larger clone is one base away. The chain couples TRBV20-1 to TRBJ2-2, with D tentatively TRBD2 (6 bases). CDR1 DFQATT and CDR2 SNEGSKA come from the germline V gene (reference sequence). This CDR3 has 13 residues. The CDR3 spells CSARRGNTGEPFF. The DNA of the CDR3 is TGCAGTGCTAGGCGGGGAAACACCGGGGAGCCGTTTTTT.

The table lists this clonotype with a few counts. V is TRBV6-5 and J is TRBJ1-4; possibly TRBD1 for D (5 bases). The V gene's germline CDR1 is MNHEY and CDR2 SVGAGI. The CDR3 has 14 amino acids. Trimming took off 5 bases at V and 2 bases at J, with 9 bases between the two ends. CDR3 DNA: TGTGCCAGCAGTGCAGGGTGGACTAATGAAAAACTGTTTTTT. Translation: CASSAGWTNEKLFF.

This clonotype was detected many times. The rearrangement joins TRBV24-1 to TRBJ2-1, with TRBD2 as a possible D gene (6 bases). The CDR3 is 14 amino acids. Between the trimmed V and J ends, which lost 4 bases and 5 bases, there was a span of 11 bases. Germline loops: CDR1 KGHDR, CDR2 SFDVKD. This chain's CDR3 is CATSDPGGDNEQFF. The CDR3, as DNA: TGTGCCACCAGTGACCCCGGAGGGGACAATGAGCAGTTCTTC.

The gene calls are TRBV12-3 or TRBV12-4 and TRBJ2-3; a weak D match, TRBD1 (6 bases). V lost 10 bases and J lost 0, with 32 bases in between. This CDR3 contains 20 residues. The CDR3 DNA follows: TGTGCCATCCTCCGCCTCCGTGGGGGCGCGGTGGCCGGTAGCACAGATACGCAGTATTTT. This sequence encodes CAILRLRGGAVAGSTDTQYF.

This chain connects TRBV7-2 to TRBJ1-4; D remains unclear. CDR1 is SGHTA, CDR2 FQGNSA, per germline. The length of the CDR3 is 12 residues. Trimming stripped 1 base from V and 8 bases from J, with 5 bases between. The CDR3 loop is CASSLGVEKLFF. DNA for the CDR3: TGTGCCAGCAGCTTAGGGGTCGAAAAACTGTTTTTT.

This clonotype has a handful of counts. The J gene is TRBJ2-1, the V gene TRBV7-7; the D gene is possibly TRBD1 (6 bases). The CDR3 loop spans 15 amino acids. The V end lost 1 base, the J end lost 5 bases, and 12 bases lay between the germline ends. Germline V gives CDR1 SSHAT, CDR2 FNYEAQ (reference sequence). In nucleotides, the CDR3 is TGTGCCAGCAGCTTAGATAACAGGGTCCACAATGAGCAGTTCTTC. It codes for CASSLDNRVHNEQFF.

This clonotype was observed at least ten times. The rearrangement links TRBV29-1 to TRBJ2-7; D tentatively fits TRBD1 or TRBD2 (5 bases each). This CDR3 has 14 residues. The V end lost 8 bases, the J end lost 7 bases, and 24 bases lay between the germline ends. Germline V gene sequence: CDR1 SQVTM, CDR2 ANQGSEA. The CDR3 spells CSSKGQGPTGEQYF. The CDR3 bases are TGCAGCTCTAAGGGGCAGGGACCTACGGGGGAGCAGTACTTC.

The V gene is TRBV7-9, the J gene TRBJ1-4; perhaps TRBD1 as D (6 bases). The V end was cut by 5 bases, the J end by 5 bases, with 15 bases between. Germline V gives CDR1 SEHNR, CDR2 FQNEAQ (reference sequence). CDR3 size: 15 residues. The CDR3 bases are TGTGCCAGCAGCCCGTGGACAGTCTCGAATGAAAAACTGTTTTTT. Protein: CASSPWTVSNEKLFF. Filled out from reference TRBV7-9 and TRBJ1-4, the complete variable domain reads DTGVSQNPRHKITKRGQNVTFRCDPISEHNRLYWYRQTLGQGPEFLTYFQNEAQLEKSRLLSDRFSAERPKGSFSTLEIQRTEQGDSAMYLCASSPWTVSNEKLFFGSGTQLSVL.

This clonotype was seen repeatedly, ten times or more. This chain links TRBV23-1 with TRBJ2-1; D is unclear. TRBV23-1 is designated an ORF whose function remains uncertain. This CDR3 is 13 amino acids long. V was trimmed by 4 bases and J by 5 bases, leaving 9 bases between them. DNA for the CDR3: TGCGCCAGCAGTCGTTGCGAGAACAATGAGCAGTTCTTC. Its protein product is CASSRCENNEQFF.

The chain is built from TRBV5-1 and TRBJ1-2; unclear D gene. This CDR3 region has 11 residues. Germline CDR1 is SGHRS and CDR2 is YFSETQ. Between the trimmed V and J ends, which lost 0 bases and 7 bases, there was a span of 4 bases. The CDR3 sequence: CASSLAGGYTF. The CDR3 bases are TGCGCCAGCAGCTTGGCGGGTGGCTACACCTTC.

Ten or more counts support this clonotype. The chain recombines TRBV5-1 with TRBJ2-7, with TRBD2 matching 7 bases. The CDR3 covers 16 residues. Germline lookup yields CDR1 SGHRS and CDR2 YFSETQ. V was pared by 2 bases and J by 3 bases, with 11 bases of the junction left unmatched. CDR3 nucleotides: TGCGCCAGCAGCTTCTTGGACGGGAGGCCGAACTACGAGCAGTACTTC. The encoded protein is CASSFLDGRPNYEQYF.

This clonotype was counted ten times or more. The chain joins TRBV5-1 to TRBJ2-7, with D possibly being TRBD2 (6 bases). The V end lost 0 bases, the J end lost 2 bases, and 15 bases lay between the germline ends. CDR1 and CDR2 (germline): SGHRS, YFSETQ. The CDR3 spans 16 residues. CDR3 coding DNA: TGCGCCAGCAGCTTGGTAGGTAGCGGAGCCACCTACGAGCAGTACTTC. This codes for CASSLVGSGATYEQYF.